This T cell receptor (beta chain) was obtained from a study of identifying expanded T cells in peripheral blood. Germline CDR1 is SGHDN and CDR2 is FVKESK. The CDR3 has 14 residues. V shed 1 base and J shed 2 bases, with 6 bases lying between them. The data were produced by immunoSEQ multiplex PCR, yet TCRdb's version contains in-frame clones alone and is incomplete. The data show approximately 120,000 clones, about 87% seen once. Sequencing was done on a sample of blood. The rearrangement joins TRBV14 to TRBJ1-3; no firm D call. The sequence was collected from a person aged 18 to 69 in good health. The CDR3 region is CASSQGSPGNTIYF. CDR3 nucleotide sequence: TGTGCCAGCAGCCAAGGCAGCCCTGGAAACACCATATATTTT. Combining the CDR3 with reference TRBV14 and TRBJ1-3 gives the whole variable domain EAGVTQFPSHSVIEKGQTVTLRCDPISGHDNLYWYRRVMGKEIKFLLHFVKESKQDESGMPNNRFLAERTGGTYSTLKVQPAELEDSGVYFCASSQGSPGNTIYFGEGSWLTVV.